This entry lists 30 T cell receptor beta chains sequenced from one sample in a study of Graves' ophthalmopathy and Graves' hyperthyroidism. Using RNA transcripts, the TCR beta CDR3 regions were amplified. RT-PCR in the first round used HTBI primers; a second-round multiplex PCR followed. Each CDR3 protein gets one entry after TCRdb re-called the multiplex PCR reads with MiXCR. Among hundreds of thousands of distinct CDR3 sequences listed, approximately 21% were seen once. Sequencing was done on a sample of peripheral blood. These TCRs come from a woman in her late teens or twenties with stable Graves' hyperthyroidism. Some clones in this sample may be carry-over from other donors' samples.

V and J are TRBV12-3 or TRBV12-4 and TRBJ1-5; TRBD1 aligns across 7 bases. V trimming: 5 bases; J trimming: 6 bases; junction bases outside the gene matches: 7. The CDR3 runs to 14 residues. The CDR3 coding sequence is TGTGCCAGCAGTCCCACAGGGGCGGGTCAGCCCCAGCATTTT. Translation gives CASSPTGAGQPQHF.

This clonotype was found once. The rearrangement uses TRBV6-2 or TRBV6-3 and TRBJ1-2, with a possible D match to TRBD1 (5 bases). This CDR3 has 14 residues. The ends were cut back, 0 bases at V and 8 bases at J, with 13 bases in the middle. Germline loops: CDR1 MNHEY, CDR2 SVGEGT. CDR3 nucleotide sequence: TGTGCCAGCAGTTACTCGAATCCAGGGAGCGGCTACACCTTC. It encodes CASSYSNPGSGYTF.

The V call is TRBV6-1, the J call TRBJ2-5, with 7 nucleotides matching TRBD2. With 5 bases clipped from V and 0 bases from J, the junction kept 12 bases outside the gene matches. The V gene's germline CDR1 is MNHNS and CDR2 SASEGT. The CDR3 loop spans 17 amino acids. The CDR3 region is CASSPYWAGEYQETQYF. The CDR3 DNA reads TGTGCCAGCAGTCCCTACTGGGCGGGGGAGTACCAAGAGACCCAGTACTTC.

This clonotype has only one observation. This sequence joins TRBV5-1 and TRBJ1-2; the match to TRBD1 covers 7 bases. Germline lookup yields CDR1 SGHRS and CDR2 YFSETQ. V gave up 4 bases and J gave up 2 bases; unmatched junction bases: 8. The CDR3 runs to 15 residues. The CDR3 DNA reads as TGCGCCAGCAGCATAGAACCGGGACAGAACTATGGCTACACCTTC. Encoded protein: CASSIEPGQNYGYTF.

The sample holds a few counts of this clonotype. CDR3 sequence: CAWSISYQETQYF. CDR3 DNA sequence: TGTGCCTGGAGTATAAGCTATCAAGAGACCCAGTACTTC. The chain couples TRBV30 to TRBJ2-5, with D hard to call. V shed 2 bases and J shed 2 bases, with 9 bases lying between them. Germline V gives CDR1 GTSNPN, CDR2 SVGIG (reference sequence). This CDR3 has 13 amino acids.

In its sample, this clonotype was seen a few times. The V call is TRBV19, the J call TRBJ1-2; D not certain. CDR1 and CDR2 from the germline V gene are LNHDA and SQIVND (reference sequence). Trimming pared 7 bases from V and 3 bases from J, leaving 21 bases between. This CDR3 region has 16 residues. The CDR3 DNA reads as TGTGCCAGTACCCCTTTGGACCGTAGGTTGGACTATGGCTACACCTTC. Amino acids: CASTPLDRRLDYGYTF.

V usage is TRBV5-1 and J usage is TRBJ1-2; D remains ambiguous. CDR3 length equals 15 residues. The V end lost 4 bases, the J end lost 2 bases, and 15 bases lay between the germline ends. In germline, CDR1 is SGHRS, CDR2 YFSETQ. The CDR3 DNA reads TGCGCCAGCAGCCTCAGACATCCCTTCAACTATGGCTACACCTTC. Residues: CASSLRHPFNYGYTF.

This clonotype has ten or more counts. This chain uses TRBV12-5 with TRBJ2-2, with D possibly being TRBD1 (6 bases). The V end was cut by 8 bases, the J end by 6 bases, with 13 bases between. This CDR3 region has 13 residues. CDR1 and CDR2 from the germline V gene are LGHNT and FRNRAP. The CDR3 DNA reads as TGTGCTAGTACTACAGGGAGCCCCGGGGAGCTGTTTTTT. This sequence encodes CASTTGSPGELFF.

This clonotype was detected a few times. The V gene is TRBV20-1, the J gene TRBJ2-5, with D perhaps being TRBD1 or TRBD2 (5 bases each). This CDR3 region has 19 residues. CDR1 is DFQATT, CDR2 SNEGSKA, per germline (reference sequence). V shed 3 bases and J shed 1 base, with 27 bases lying between them. This CDR3 reads CSASGGYGDGTTFQETQYF. The CDR3 nucleotides read TGCAGTGCTAGTGGGGGTTACGGGGACGGAACAACATTCCAAGAGACCCAGTACTTC.

This clonotype has more than one count but fewer than ten. V and J are TRBV19 and TRBJ1-6; D is uncertain. V was shortened by 1 base and J by 7 bases, with 14 bases between the two germline ends. The CDR3 consists of 16 residues. Germline values: CDR1 LNHDA, CDR2 SQIVND (reference sequence). CDR3 nucleotide sequence: TGTGCCAGTAGTATAGCCCCGGATAGTTGGAATTCACCCCTCCACTTT. Encoded protein: CASSIAPDSWNSPLHF.

The table lists this clonotype with many counts. The chain employs TRBV6-2 or TRBV6-3 and TRBJ1-5, with no clear D. The V and J ends lost 8 bases and 4 bases respectively, with 9 bases between them. Germline loops: CDR1 MNHEY, CDR2 SVGEGT. The CDR3 spans 12 residues. CDR3 loop: CASHSINQPQHF. CDR3 coding DNA: TGTGCCAGCCACAGCATAAATCAGCCCCAGCATTTT.

This clonotype was recorded many times. The CDR3 nucleotides read TGTGCCAGCAGCATGGGACCGGGGAACACTGAAGCTTTCTTT. As protein: CASSMGPGNTEAFF. The rearrangement joins TRBV7-3 to TRBJ1-1; a possible D gene is TRBD1 (5 bases). V was cut by 5 bases and J by 1 base, with 11 bases left in between. The CDR3 contains 14 residues. Germline loops: CDR1 SGHTA, CDR2 FQGTGA. The full variable domain, its missing parts supplied by reference TRBV7-3 and TRBJ1-1, is GAGVSQTPSNKVTEKGKYVELRCDPISGHTALYWYRQSLGQGPEFLIYFQGTGAADDSGLPNDRFFAVRPEGSVSTLKIQRTERGDSAVYLCASSMGPGNTEAFFGQGTRLTVV.

The rearrangement uses TRBV18 and TRBJ2-5, with D uncertain. CDR1 KGHSH and CDR2 LQKENI come from the germline V gene. This CDR3 is built from 14 residues. V was shortened by 6 bases and J by 3 bases, with 14 bases between the two germline ends. CDR3 loop: CASSSWAGEETQYF. CDR3 nucleotides: TGTGCCAGCTCGTCCTGGGCTGGCGAAGAGACCCAGTACTTC.

This clonotype was recorded many times. This chain joins TRBV6-2 or TRBV6-3 and TRBJ1-6; D uncertain. V shed 0 bases and J shed 7 bases, with 7 bases lying between them. This CDR3 comprises 14 residues. Germline assignment: CDR1 MNHEY and CDR2 SVGEGT. CDR3 sequence (DNA): TGTGCCAGCAGTTACTCTGTGGAGAATTCACCCCTCCACTTT. Residues: CASSYSVENSPLHF.

Relative to its sample, this clonotype is medium-sized. The chain links TRBV6-2 or TRBV6-3 to TRBJ2-7; 7 bases map to TRBD2. V was pared by 5 bases and J by 0 bases, with 13 bases of the junction left unmatched. CDR1 and CDR2 (germline): MNHEY, SVGEGT. The CDR3 covers 17 residues. CDR3 residues: CASSPSLPGRYSYEQYF. In nucleotides, the CDR3 is TGTGCCAGCAGTCCCTCCCTTCCCGGGAGGTACTCCTACGAGCAGTACTTC.

This clonotype has at least ten counts. The rearrangement joins TRBV7-2 to TRBJ2-7, with 7 nucleotides matching TRBD1. The ends lost 5 bases at V and 2 bases at J; junction bases unmatched: 6. Germline V gene data show CDR1 as SGHTA and CDR2 as FQGNSA. The CDR3 loop spans 14 amino acids. As DNA, the CDR3 is TGTGCCAGCAGCCCCTGGACAGGCCCCTACGAGCAGTACTTC. Protein: CASSPWTGPYEQYF.

This clonotype was picked up many times. The chain uses TRBV6-2 or TRBV6-3 and TRBJ2-5; D may be TRBD1 or TRBD2 (5 bases each). Germline CDR1 and CDR2: MNHEY and SVGEGT. Trimming shortened V by 2 bases and J by 2 bases, and 9 bases separated the two germline ends. This CDR3 has 14 residues. The CDR3 sequence is CASSYGGGQETQYF. The CDR3 bases are TGTGCCAGCAGTTACGGGGGTGGGCAAGAGACCCAGTACTTC.

V and J are TRBV30 and TRBJ2-5, with TRBD1 matching over 11 bases. The CDR3 loop spans 16 amino acids. The trim removed 4 bases at V and 5 bases at J, leaving 12 bases unmatched. The V gene's germline CDR1 is GTSNPN and CDR2 SVGIG (reference sequence). The CDR3 DNA follows: TGTGCCTGGAACACCGGGACAGGGGGAGGTGGGGAGACCCAGTACTTC. As protein: CAWNTGTGGGGETQYF. The variable domain in full, with the rest retrieved from reference TRBV30 and TRBJ2-5, is SQTIHQWPATLVQPVGSPLSLECTVEGTSNPNLYWYRQAAGRGLQLLFYSVGIGQISSEVPQNLSASRPQDRQFILSSKKLLLSDSGFYLCAWNTGTGGGGETQYFGPGTRLLVL.

This clonotype has a handful of counts. Germline is not matched at one junction end, which may reflect a read error. The V call is TRBV12-3 or TRBV12-4, the J call TRBJ1-2, with D perhaps TRBD1 (5 bases). The CDR3 consists of 13 residues. The CDR3, as DNA: TGTGCCAGCAGTTTGGAGACAGAGTATGGCTACATCTTC. This gives the protein CASSLETEYGYIF.

This clonotype was seen at least ten times. The V call is TRBV20-1, the J call TRBJ1-1; no definite D call. Trimming took off 2 bases at V and 3 bases at J, with 4 bases between the two ends. The CDR3 covers 11 residues. Germline CDR1 and CDR2: DFQATT and SNEGSKA (reference sequence). CDR3 in amino acids: CSARTDTEAFF. The CDR3 region has the DNA TGCAGTGCTAGAACGGACACTGAAGCTTTCTTT.

V is TRBV7-6 and J is TRBJ2-5; TRBD1 matches at 8 bases. CDR1 is SGHVS and CDR2 is FNYEAQ in the germline V gene. V lost 2 bases, J lost 10 bases, and 9 bases stayed unmatched. There are 14 residues in the CDR3. Written as DNA, the CDR3 is TGTGCCAGCAGCTTATTGGACAGGGACGGGATCCAGTACTTC. Translated, it gives CASSLLDRDGIQYF.

This clonotype was counted between two and nine times. Compared with germline, one end of the junction differs, possibly owing to a read error. This chain links TRBV11-1 with TRBJ2-2; 8 bases agree with TRBD1. Germline V lookup: CDR1 SGHAT, CDR2 FQDESV (reference sequence). This CDR3 is built from 15 residues. The CDR3 region is CASSAYRGNTGEPFF. The CDR3 DNA reads as TGTGCCAGCAGCGCCTACAGGGGGAACACCGGGGAGCCGTTTTTT.

The chain combines TRBV9 with TRBJ2-7; D ambiguous. The CDR3 spans 12 residues. Trimming left V 3 bases short and J 6 bases short, with 10 bases between. Germline CDR1 is SGDLS and CDR2 is YYNGEE. The DNA of the CDR3 is TGTGCCAGCAGCGCCGGGTTCTCCGAGCAGTACTTC. Translation gives CASSAGFSEQYF.

The sample holds many counts of this clonotype. The chain carries TRBV20-1 and TRBJ1-2; the D is unclear. The V gene lost 1 base and the J gene lost 5 bases, with 20 bases spanning the gap. CDR1 is DFQATT, CDR2 SNEGSKA, per germline (reference sequence). This CDR3 is built from 16 residues. The CDR3 coding sequence is TGCAGTGCTAGAGCGGGCAGGACCCGGCCCATATATGGCTACACCTTC. Its translation is CSARAGRTRPIYGYTF.

Many counts were recorded for this clonotype. The rearrangement joins TRBV4-1 to TRBJ2-4; the D is unclear. V shed 1 base and J shed 1 base, with 5 bases lying between them. The CDR3 is 14 amino acids. Germline CDR1 reads MGHRA; CDR2 reads YSYEKL. For the CDR3, the DNA is TGCGCCAGCAGCCAAGCGGGTGCCAAAAACATTCAGTACTTC. Translation: CASSQAGAKNIQYF.

The chain employs TRBV19 and TRBJ1-1; the match to TRBD1 covers 8 bases. The CDR3 has 14 amino acids. V gave up 5 bases and J gave up 6 bases; unmatched junction bases: 8. CDR1 is LNHDA and CDR2 is SQIVND in the germline V gene (reference sequence). The CDR3 here is CASSARQGTAEAFF. CDR3 sequence (DNA): TGTGCCAGTAGTGCGCGACAGGGGACGGCTGAAGCTTTCTTT. The full variable domain, completed using reference TRBV19 and TRBJ1-1, is DGGITQSPKYLFRKEGQNVTLSCEQNLNHDAMYWYRQDPGQGLRLIYYSQIVNDFQKGDIAEGYSVSREKKESFPLTVTSAQKNPTAFYLCASSARQGTAEAFFGQGTRLTVV.

This chain uses TRBV3-1 with TRBJ2-7, with 12 bases matching TRBD2. The CDR3 has 17 residues. Germline CDR1 and CDR2: LGHDT and YNNKEL (reference sequence). V shed 3 bases, J shed 6 bases, and the junction held 12 bases outside the gene matches. CDR3 nucleotides: TGTGCCAGCAGCCATGTTTGGCTAGCGGGAGGGCCCGGCGAGCAGTACTTC. Encoded protein: CASSHVWLAGGPGEQYF.

V is TRBV6-1 and J is TRBJ2-7; D gene unclear. Trimming stripped 5 bases from V and 9 bases from J, with 11 bases between. Germline CDR1 MNHNS, CDR2 SASEGT. This CDR3 comprises 11 residues. DNA of the CDR3: TGTGCCAGCAGTCCCCTCTTTGGGCAGTACTTC. Amino acids: CASSPLFGQYF.

The V gene is TRBV4-3, the J gene TRBJ1-2; D remains unclear. The CDR3 sequence is 13 residues long. CDR1 LGHNA and CDR2 YSLEER come from the germline V gene. Trimming took off 0 bases at V and 8 bases at J, with 10 bases between the two ends. The CDR3 DNA follows: TGCGCCAGCAGCCAAGAAATTTTTGGGGGCTACACCTTC. Translating gives CASSQEIFGGYTF.

This clonotype was counted at least ten times. This chain links TRBV13 with TRBJ2-7; 8 bases map to TRBD1. This CDR3 spans 15 amino acids. J gave up 4 bases and V 2 bases, and 7 bases lay outside the gene matches. From germline, CDR1 is PRHDT and CDR2 FYEKMQ (reference sequence). The chain's CDR3 is CASSLSRDRRYEQYF. CDR3 in DNA: TGTGCCAGCAGCTTAAGCCGGGACAGGCGGTACGAGCAGTACTTC.